The rows below give T cell receptor beta chains drawn from one sample of a study of blood T cell repertoires in COVID-19. The assay was immunoSEQ multiplex PCR, and TCRdb's table has in-frame clones only and misses some. This table has about 230,000 clones, approximately 84% appearing once. Material: peripheral blood. The receptors here all came from a man aged 50-59 years with COVID-19, enrolled during active disease. CDR3s include the opening cysteine and the closing phenylalanine or tryptophan. Fields, in order: D gene, clone size, J gene, V gene, CDR3 DNA, CDR3 protein. The D gene is left open where the match is weak. For some rows the clone size is stated as once, few or many, or as a class when expanded; others skip it.

d_call: -; clone_size: -; j_call: TRBJ1-1; v_call: TRBV28; cdr3_nt: TGTGCCAGCATAGAAAACAGGGCGTGGGTTGACACTGAAGCTTTCTTT; cdr3_aa: CASIENRAWVDTEAFF
d_call: -; clone_size: -; j_call: TRBJ2-2; v_call: TRBV19; cdr3_nt: TGTGCCAGTAGTAATCTCGCGGGATTGGGCGGGGAGCTGTTTTTT; cdr3_aa: CASSNLAGLGGELFF
d_call: TRBD1; clone_size: -; j_call: TRBJ1-6; v_call: TRBV7-2; cdr3_nt: TGTGCCAGCAGCCGGGACAGGGCGGATAATTCACCCCTCCACTTT; cdr3_aa: CASSRDRADNSPLHF
d_call: TRBD2; clone_size: -; j_call: TRBJ2-2; v_call: TRBV27; cdr3_nt: TGTGCCAGCAGTTTATTGCGGGGGGACACCGGGGAGCTGTTTTTT; cdr3_aa: CASSLLRGDTGELFF
d_call: TRBD1; clone_size: -; j_call: TRBJ2-5; v_call: TRBV30; cdr3_nt: TGTGCCTGGAGCCAGGGACAGGGGTTTCAAGAGACCCAGTACTTC; cdr3_aa: CAWSQGQGFQETQYF
d_call: TRBD2; clone_size: few; j_call: TRBJ2-7; v_call: TRBV5-1; cdr3_nt: TGCGCCAGCAGCTTGGCCTTAGTTAGCGGGACTACCTACGAGCAGTACTTC; cdr3_aa: CASSLALVSGTTYEQYF
d_call: -; clone_size: -; j_call: TRBJ2-1; v_call: TRBV3-1/TRBV3-2; cdr3_nt: TGTGCCAGCAGCCAAGATCTGGGCGTAGGACAGTTCTTC; cdr3_aa: CASSQDLGVGQFF
d_call: -; clone_size: -; j_call: TRBJ2-3; v_call: TRBV4-1; cdr3_nt: TGCGCCAGCAGCCTCGACTTAAAAGATACGCAGTATTTT; cdr3_aa: CASSLDLKDTQYF
d_call: -; clone_size: -; j_call: TRBJ2-7; v_call: TRBV2; cdr3_nt: TGTGCCAGCAGGGGGCAGAGGTACGAGCAGTACTTC; cdr3_aa: CASRGQRYEQYF
d_call: -; clone_size: once; j_call: TRBJ2-3; v_call: TRBV27; cdr3_nt: TGTGCCAGCAGTTTATTTACTAGAGGCACAGATACGCAGTATTTT; cdr3_aa: CASSLFTRGTDTQYF
d_call: -; clone_size: -; j_call: TRBJ2-1; v_call: TRBV5-4; cdr3_nt: TGTGCCAGCAGCCCTCATCGCGATGAGCAGTTCTTC; cdr3_aa: CASSPHRDEQFF
d_call: -; clone_size: -; j_call: TRBJ2-7; v_call: TRBV7-9; cdr3_nt: TGTGCCAGCAGCTTAGATTTCGGCGAGCAGTACTTC; cdr3_aa: CASSLDFGEQYF
d_call: -; clone_size: -; j_call: TRBJ1-1; v_call: TRBV6-5; cdr3_nt: TGTGCCAGCAGTTACGACAACGGGGGAGGCACTGAAGCTTTCTTT; cdr3_aa: CASSYDNGGGTEAFF
d_call: -; clone_size: -; j_call: TRBJ1-2; v_call: TRBV12-3/TRBV12-4; cdr3_nt: TGTGCCAGCAGTTTACCGCCAAGCGGGGGCTACACCTTC; cdr3_aa: CASSLPPSGGYTF
d_call: -; clone_size: -; j_call: TRBJ1-6; v_call: TRBV6-5; cdr3_nt: TGTGCCAGCAGCCCACTCGGGTTTAAATCACCCCTCCACTTT; cdr3_aa: CASSPLGFKSPLHF
d_call: TRBD2; clone_size: few; j_call: TRBJ2-2; v_call: TRBV4-1; cdr3_nt: TGCGCCAGCAGCCCGGGGGGAGCAACCGGCGCGAACACCGGGGAGCTGTTTTTT; cdr3_aa: CASSPGGATGANTGELFF
d_call: TRBD1; clone_size: -; j_call: TRBJ1-4; v_call: TRBV5-1; cdr3_nt: TGCGCCAGCAGCTCAGCCGGGACAGCAACTAATGAAAAACTGTTTTTT; cdr3_aa: CASSSAGTATNEKLFF
d_call: -; clone_size: once; j_call: TRBJ1-2; v_call: TRBV9; cdr3_nt: TGTGCCAGCCAAAGGGACACCAACTATGGCTACACCTTC; cdr3_aa: CASQRDTNYGYTF
d_call: TRBD1; clone_size: -; j_call: TRBJ2-7; v_call: TRBV27; cdr3_nt: TGTGCCAGCAGTTTATCTGGACAGGGGCGCGAGCAGTACTTC; cdr3_aa: CASSLSGQGREQYF
d_call: -; clone_size: -; j_call: TRBJ2-7; v_call: TRBV5-1; cdr3_nt: TGCGCCAGCAGCTTGGCGACAGATGGCTACGAGCAGTACTTC; cdr3_aa: CASSLATDGYEQYF